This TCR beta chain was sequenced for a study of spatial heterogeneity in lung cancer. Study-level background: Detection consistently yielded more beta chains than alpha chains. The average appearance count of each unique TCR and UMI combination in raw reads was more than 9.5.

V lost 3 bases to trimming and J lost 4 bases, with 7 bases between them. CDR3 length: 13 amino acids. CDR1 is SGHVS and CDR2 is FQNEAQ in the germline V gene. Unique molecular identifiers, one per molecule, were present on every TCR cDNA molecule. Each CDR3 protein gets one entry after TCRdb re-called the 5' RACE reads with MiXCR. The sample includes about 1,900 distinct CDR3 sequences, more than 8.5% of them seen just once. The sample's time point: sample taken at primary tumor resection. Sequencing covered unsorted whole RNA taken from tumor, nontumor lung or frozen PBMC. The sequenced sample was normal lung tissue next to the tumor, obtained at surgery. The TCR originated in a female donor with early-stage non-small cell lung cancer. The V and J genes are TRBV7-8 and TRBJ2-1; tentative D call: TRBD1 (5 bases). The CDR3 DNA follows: TGTGCCAGCAGCTTGCAGGGTTACAATGAGCAGTTCTTC. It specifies CASSLQGYNEQFF.